This T cell receptor beta chain was identified in a study of blood T cells in healthy people across ages. As for the study in general: There was about one barcoded beta molecule captured by template switching per two T cells. The study, taken as a whole, reports: A roughly linear fall in TCR beta diversity per million T cells was seen with increasing age.

A second roughly 6 to 11 cycle PCR used barcoded and J-beta primers. Researchers report that a template-switch adaptor with 12 random nucleotides tagged each cDNA molecule. Each CDR3 protein gets one entry after TCRdb re-called the 5' RACE reads with MiXCR. Counted here are around 850,000 distinct CDR3 sequences, about 36% occurring once; the ten biggest clones make up around 13%. This clonotype occurred a few times. Antigen unknown. The V gene end was trimmed by 3 bases and the J gene end by 8 bases; junction bases not matched to a gene: 13. Germline loops: CDR1 SGDLS, CDR2 YYNGEE. The CDR3 has 16 amino acids.

J is TRBJ1-2 and V is TRBV9, with 10 bases lining up with TRBD1. The specimen was blood. The TCR sequence derives from a man younger than 35 in good health. CDR3 sequence: CASSAPGQGFPLGYTF. Here the CDR3 DNA reads TGTGCCAGCAGCGCTCCGGGACAGGGGTTTCCCTTGGGCTACACCTTC.